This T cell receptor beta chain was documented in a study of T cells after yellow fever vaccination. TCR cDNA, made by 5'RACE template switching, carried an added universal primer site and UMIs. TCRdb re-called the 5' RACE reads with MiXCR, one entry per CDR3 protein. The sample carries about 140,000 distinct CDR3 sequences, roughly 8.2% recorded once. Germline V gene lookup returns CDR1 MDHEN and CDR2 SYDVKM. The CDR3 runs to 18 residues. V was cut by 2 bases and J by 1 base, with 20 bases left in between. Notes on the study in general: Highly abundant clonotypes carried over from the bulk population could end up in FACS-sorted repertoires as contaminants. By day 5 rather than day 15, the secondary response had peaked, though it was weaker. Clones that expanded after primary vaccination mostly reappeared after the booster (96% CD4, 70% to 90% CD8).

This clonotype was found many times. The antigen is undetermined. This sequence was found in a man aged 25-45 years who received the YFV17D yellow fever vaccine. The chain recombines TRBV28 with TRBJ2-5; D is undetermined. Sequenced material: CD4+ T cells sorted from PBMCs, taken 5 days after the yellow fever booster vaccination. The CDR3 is CASSLNQRIRAAQETQYF. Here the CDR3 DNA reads TGTGCCAGCAGTTTAAATCAGCGTATCCGGGCGGCCCAAGAGACCCAGTACTTC.